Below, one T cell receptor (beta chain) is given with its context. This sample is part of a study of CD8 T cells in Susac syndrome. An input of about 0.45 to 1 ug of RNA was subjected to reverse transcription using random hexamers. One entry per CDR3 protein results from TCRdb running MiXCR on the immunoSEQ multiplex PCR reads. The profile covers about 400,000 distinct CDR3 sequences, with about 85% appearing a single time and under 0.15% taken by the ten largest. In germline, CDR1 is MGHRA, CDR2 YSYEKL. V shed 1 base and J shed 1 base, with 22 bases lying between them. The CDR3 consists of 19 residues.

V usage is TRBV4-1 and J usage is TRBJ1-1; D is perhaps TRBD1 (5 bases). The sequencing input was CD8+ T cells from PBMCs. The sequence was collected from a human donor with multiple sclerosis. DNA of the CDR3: TGCGCCAGCAGCCAAGTTGGCGAAAGTGTGGGGGGACCGAACACTGAAGCTTTCTTT. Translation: CASSQVGESVGGPNTEAFF.